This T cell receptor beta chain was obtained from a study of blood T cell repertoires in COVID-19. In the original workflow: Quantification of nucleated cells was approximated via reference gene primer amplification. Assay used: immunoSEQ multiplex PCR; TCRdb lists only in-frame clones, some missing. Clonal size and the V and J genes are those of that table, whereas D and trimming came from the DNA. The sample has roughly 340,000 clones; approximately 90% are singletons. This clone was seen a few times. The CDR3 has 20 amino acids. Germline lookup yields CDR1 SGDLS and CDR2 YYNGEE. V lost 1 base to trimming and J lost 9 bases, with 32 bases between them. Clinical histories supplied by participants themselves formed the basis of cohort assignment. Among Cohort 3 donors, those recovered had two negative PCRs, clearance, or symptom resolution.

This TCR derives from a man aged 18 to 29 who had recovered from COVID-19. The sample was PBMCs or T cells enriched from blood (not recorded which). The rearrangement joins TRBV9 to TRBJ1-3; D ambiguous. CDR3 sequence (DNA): TGTGCCAGCAGCGTAAATATTGTCCTCGCGGCAGCCCACTTGATCGGCACCATATATTTT. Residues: CASSVNIVLAAAHLIGTIYF. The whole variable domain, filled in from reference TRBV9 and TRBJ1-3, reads DSGVTQTPKHLITATGQRVTLRCSPRSGDLSVYWYQQSLDQGLQFLIQYYNGEERAKGNILERFSAQQFPDLHSELNLSSLELGDSALYFCASSVNIVLAAAHLIGTIYFGEGSWLTVV.